This paragraph covers one TCR beta chain sequence. The V gene's germline CDR1 is SGDLS and CDR2 YYNGEE. This CDR3 comprises 16 residues. After removal of 0 bases from V and 0 bases from J, the junction contained 3 bases not matched to a gene. From the 5' RACE reads, TCRdb called clonotypes with MiXCR, one entry per CDR3 protein. The sample yields around 120,000 distinct CDR3 sequences, more than 9% seen once. This record comes from a study of spatial heterogeneity in lung cancer. Time point of the sample: blood at routine non-recurrence follow-up after resection. Whole RNA from tumor, nontumor lung or frozen PBMC was sequenced unsorted.

The receptor's source is a male donor with early-stage non-small cell lung cancer. The chain uses TRBV9 and TRBJ1-3; 7 bases are a match to TRBD1. The sequences come from PBMCs, collected at follow-up. In DNA, the CDR3 is TGTGCCAGCAGCGTAGGTGGGACAGACTCTGGAAACACCATATATTTT. Translating gives CASSVGGTDSGNTIYF.